This T cell receptor (beta chain) originates from a study of response to subunit inactivated influenza vaccine. Deletions cut 5 bases from V and 2 bases from J, with 11 bases between. The CDR3 loop spans 13 amino acids. The germline V gene encodes CDR1 DFQATT and CDR2 SNEGSKA (reference sequence). TCRdb reanalysed the RT-PCR reads using MiXCR and keeps one entry per CDR3 protein. The sample includes under 850,000 distinct CDR3 sequences, about 18% of them seen just once. In the case of this clonotype: Its antigen is not identified.

Study-wide findings and caveats: The authors proposed limited new T cell recruitment per seasonal influenza vaccination.

The chain uses TRBV20-1 and TRBJ2-3; D gene unclear. The sequencing here drew on PBMCs from blood, taken 4 to 6 days after vaccination. The TCR comes from a man aged 50-60 years who received an inactivated influenza vaccine. CDR3 bases: TGCAGTGCTGAACTGCCAGACACAGATACGCAGTATTTT. Its translation is CSAELPDTDTQYF.